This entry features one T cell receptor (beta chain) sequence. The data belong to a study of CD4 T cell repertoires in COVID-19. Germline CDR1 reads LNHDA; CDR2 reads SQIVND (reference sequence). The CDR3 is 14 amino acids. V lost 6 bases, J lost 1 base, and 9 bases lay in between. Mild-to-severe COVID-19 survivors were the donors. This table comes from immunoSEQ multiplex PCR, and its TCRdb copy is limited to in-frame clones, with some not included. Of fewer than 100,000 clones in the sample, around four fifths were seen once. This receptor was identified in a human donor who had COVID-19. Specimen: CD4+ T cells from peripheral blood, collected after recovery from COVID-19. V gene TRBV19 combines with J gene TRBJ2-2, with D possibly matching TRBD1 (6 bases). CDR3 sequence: CASRYRENTGELFF. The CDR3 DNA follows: TGTGCCAGTAGGTACAGGGAGAACACCGGGGAGCTGTTTTTT.